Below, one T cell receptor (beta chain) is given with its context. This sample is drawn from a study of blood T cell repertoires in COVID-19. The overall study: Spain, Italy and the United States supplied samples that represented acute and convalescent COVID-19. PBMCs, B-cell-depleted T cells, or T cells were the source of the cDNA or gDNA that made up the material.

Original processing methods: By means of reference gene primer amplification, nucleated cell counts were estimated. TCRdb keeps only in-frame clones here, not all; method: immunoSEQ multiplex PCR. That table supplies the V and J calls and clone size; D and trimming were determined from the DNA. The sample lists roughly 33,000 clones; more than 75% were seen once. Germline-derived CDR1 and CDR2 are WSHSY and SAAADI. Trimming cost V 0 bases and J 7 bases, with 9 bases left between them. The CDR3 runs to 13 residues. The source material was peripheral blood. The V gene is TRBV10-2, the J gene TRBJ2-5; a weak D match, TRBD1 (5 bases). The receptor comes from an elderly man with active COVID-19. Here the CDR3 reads CASSESGALTQYF. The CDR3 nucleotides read TGCGCCAGCAGTGAGTCTGGGGCCCTGACCCAGTACTTC.